The 23 T cell receptor beta chains given below trace back to one sample, sequenced in a study of T cells in Graves' hyperthyroidism and ophthalmopathy. What was amplified from RNA transcripts were TCR beta CDR3 regions. The HTBI primer set served for first-round RT-PCR of the TCR CDR3. One entry per CDR3 protein, called by TCRdb with MiXCR from the multiplex PCR reads. The table includes 250,000 to 300,000 distinct CDR3 sequences, 13% to 15% detected once. The sequenced sample was blood. These receptors were obtained from a woman between 40 and 50 years old with Graves' hyperthyroidism that later progressed to Graves' ophthalmopathy.

V is TRBV30 and J is TRBJ2-2; 8 bases fit TRBD1. The CDR3 spans 15 residues. V was pared by 0 bases and J by 6 bases, with 6 bases of the junction left unmatched. CDR1 GTSNPN and CDR2 SVGIG come from the germline V gene (reference sequence). CDR3 residues: CAWSVNAGGPGELFF. The CDR3 DNA reads as TGTGCCTGGAGTGTAAACGCAGGGGGCCCCGGGGAGCTGTTTTTT.

This clonotype appeared a few times. V and J are TRBV18 and TRBJ2-7, with 7 bases fitting TRBD1. The germline CDR1 and CDR2 sequences are KGHSH and LQKENI. J lost 3 bases, V lost 4 bases, and 3 bases had no gene match. The length of the CDR3 is 13 residues. The chain's CDR3 is CASSQGQRYEQYF. CDR3 nucleotides: TGTGCCAGCTCACAGGGACAGCGCTACGAGCAGTACTTC. Combining the CDR3 with reference TRBV18 and TRBJ2-7 gives the whole variable domain NAGVMQNPRHLVRRRGQEARLRCSPMKGHSHVYWYRQLPEEGLKFMVYLQKENIIDESGMPKERFSAEFPKEGPSILRIQQVVRGDSAAYFCASSQGQRYEQYFGPGTRLTVT.

This clonotype has a count of ten or more. The chain joins TRBV27 to TRBJ2-3, with D tentatively TRBD2 (6 bases). Trimming shortened V by 4 bases and J by 4 bases, and 15 bases separated the two germline ends. The germline gives CDR1 MNHEY, CDR2 SMNVEV (reference sequence). CDR3 length: 15 residues. The CDR3 loop is CASSSRTRRADTQYF. DNA for the CDR3: TGTGCCAGCAGTTCGCGCACTAGGAGGGCAGATACGCAGTATTTT.

In its sample, this clonotype was seen many times. The V call is TRBV7-9, the J call TRBJ1-1; D is undetermined. The germline V gene encodes CDR1 SEHNR and CDR2 FQNEAQ (reference sequence). The CDR3 contains 13 residues. V shed 5 bases and J shed 1 base, with 8 bases lying between them. Here the CDR3 DNA reads TGTGCCAGCAGCCCAGCGACGAACACTGAAGCTTTCTTT. It codes for CASSPATNTEAFF. The whole variable domain, remainder taken from reference TRBV7-9 and TRBJ1-1, is DTGVSQNPRHKITKRGQNVTFRCDPISEHNRLYWYRQTLGQGPEFLTYFQNEAQLEKSRLLSDRFSAERPKGSFSTLEIQRTEQGDSAMYLCASSPATNTEAFFGQGTRLTVV.

This clonotype was observed many times. V is TRBV28 and J is TRBJ2-1; D perhaps matches TRBD2 (6 bases). Germline CDR1 and CDR2: MDHEN and SYDVKM. The V end lost 7 bases, the J end lost 4 bases, and 14 bases lay between the germline ends. This CDR3 is 14 amino acids long. CDR3 region: CASTGTSSYNEQFF. In nucleotides, the CDR3 is TGTGCCAGCACCGGGACTTCAAGTTACAATGAGCAGTTCTTC. Based on the CDR3 plus reference TRBV28 and TRBJ2-1, the full variable domain is DVKVTQSSRYLVKRTGEKVFLECVQDMDHENMFWYRQDPGLGLRLIYFSYDVKMKEKGDIPEGYSVSREKKERFSLILESASTNQTSMYLCASTGTSSYNEQFFGPGTRLTVL.

This clonotype appeared many times. At one boundary the junction diverges from the germline segment, which might be a read error. The chain carries TRBV11-2 and TRBJ1-1; D is uncertain. Germline values: CDR1 SGHAT, CDR2 FQNNGV. The CDR3 is made up of 13 amino acids. The CDR3 spells CASSVDGNTEAFF. The DNA for the CDR3 is TGTGCCAGCAGCGTAGACGGGAACACTGAAGCTTTCTTT. The entire variable domain, with the rest obtained from reference TRBV11-2 and TRBJ1-1, is as follows: EAGVAQSPRYKIIEKRQSVAFWCNPISGHATLYWYQQILGQGPKLLIQFQNNGVVDDSQLPKDRFSAERLKGVDSTLKIQPAKLEDSAVYLCASSVDGNTEAFFGQGTRLTVV.

V usage is TRBV5-4 and J usage is TRBJ2-3; 8 bases are shared with TRBD2. The germline V gene encodes CDR1 SGHNT and CDR2 YYREEE (reference sequence). The CDR3 runs to 15 residues. The V segment lost 3 bases and the J segment 5 bases; nucleotides outside the gene matches: 8. CDR3 DNA: TGTGCCAGCAGCTGGGGGGGACTAGGCATAGATACGCAGTATTTT. Protein: CASSWGGLGIDTQYF.

This clonotype was seen repeatedly, ten times or more. The rearrangement links TRBV12-3 or TRBV12-4 to TRBJ2-7, with TRBD1 matching over 10 bases. The J segment lost 5 bases and the V segment lost 6 bases, leaving 16 bases of the junction unmatched. The CDR3 is 17 amino acids. CDR3 sequence reads: CASSPFWSDRGIHEQYF. CDR3 DNA: TGTGCCAGCAGCCCTTTTTGGTCGGACAGGGGGATCCACGAGCAGTACTTC.

Turning to this clonotype: A much more abundant neighbour one base away suggests this may be a read error. This sequence joins TRBV11-2 and TRBJ2-5; 12 nucleotides agree with TRBD2. V was pared by 8 bases and J by 4 bases, with 11 bases of the junction left unmatched. The CDR3 runs 16 residues. Germline values: CDR1 SGHAT, CDR2 FQNNGV. CDR3 DNA sequence: TGTGCCAGCGGAAGACTAGCGGGAGTGTTAGGAGAGACCCAGTACTTC. Protein: CASGRLAGVLGETQYF. Complete variable domain (other parts from reference TRBV11-2 and TRBJ2-5): EAGVAQSPRYKIIEKRQSVAFWCNPISGHATLYWYQQILGQGPKLLIQFQNNGVVDDSQLPKDRFSAERLKGVDSTLKIQPAKLEDSAVYLCASGRLAGVLGETQYFGPGTRLLVL.

This clonotype has at least ten counts. This CDR3 is CASSSHRGNTGELFF. CDR3 nucleotides: TGTGCCAGCAGTTCGCACAGGGGTAACACCGGGGAGCTGTTTTTT. The rearrangement links TRBV6-5 to TRBJ2-2, with TRBD1 identical over 7 bases. The CDR3 length is 15 residues. The germline gives CDR1 MNHEY, CDR2 SVGAGI. J lost 2 bases, V lost 4 bases, and 4 bases had no gene match.

This chain connects TRBV3-1 to TRBJ2-7; 13 positions match TRBD2. CDR1 and CDR2 (germline): LGHDT, YNNKEL (reference sequence). CDR3 length equals 18 residues. With V trimmed by 4 bases and J by 3 bases, 12 bases remained unmatched. This chain's CDR3 is CASSPTRTSGRLFYEQYF. The CDR3 DNA reads as TGTGCCAGCAGCCCCACCCGGACTAGCGGGAGACTTTTCTACGAGCAGTACTTC.

This clonotype was recorded at least ten times. V and J are TRBV10-3 and TRBJ2-1; a weak D match, TRBD2 (6 bases). V lost 8 bases to trimming and J lost 5 bases, with 13 bases between them. CDR1 ENHRY and CDR2 SYGVKD come from the germline V gene. This CDR3 has 13 amino acids. CDR3 nucleotides: TGTGCCATCCTGGGGACTTTTAACAATGAGCAGTTCTTC. This gives the protein CAILGTFNNEQFF.

The V and J genes are TRBV2 and TRBJ1-2; perhaps TRBD1 as D (6 bases). CDR3 length: 14 amino acids. The V gene lost 3 bases and the J gene lost 7 bases, with 15 bases spanning the gap. CDR1 and CDR2 (germline): SNHLY, FYNNEI. This CDR3 is CASSDQGIPTGYTF. In DNA, the CDR3 is TGTGCCAGCAGTGACCAGGGGATACCTACTGGCTACACCTTC. Drawing the rest from reference TRBV2 and TRBJ1-2, the complete variable domain is EPEVTQTPSHQVTQMGQEVILRCVPISNHLYFYWYRQILGQKVEFLVSFYNNEISEKSEIFDDQFSVERPDGSNFTLKIRSTKLEDSAMYFCASSDQGIPTGYTFGSGTRLTVV.

This clonotype was seen at least ten times. The chain is built from TRBV25-1 and TRBJ1-1, with unresolved D. V was shortened by 5 bases and J by 5 bases, with 15 bases between the two germline ends. Germline CDR1 MGHDK, CDR2 SYGVNS. The CDR3 is made up of 14 amino acids. The CDR3 DNA reads as TGTGCCAGCAGTCCACAAGGGAAAAGGACTGAAGCTTTCTTT. Translating gives CASSPQGKRTEAFF.

In its sample, this clonotype was seen a few times. The CDR3 reads CASSQVEGQSYEQYF. The CDR3 nucleotides are TGCGCCAGCAGCCAAGTGGAGGGCCAGTCTTACGAGCAGTACTTC. V and J are TRBV4-1 and TRBJ2-7; possibly TRBD2 for D (6 bases). V lost 1 base to trimming and J lost 4 bases, with 14 bases between them. The germline CDR1 and CDR2 sequences are MGHRA and YSYEKL. The CDR3 covers 15 residues.

This clonotype was seen many times. The chain recombines TRBV20-1 with TRBJ2-5; 10 positions agree with TRBD2. Trimming removed 3 bases from V and 1 base from J; junction bases left unmatched: 2. Germline CDR1 is DFQATT and CDR2 is SNEGSKA (reference sequence). The CDR3 totals 14 residues. The CDR3 reads CSARGTSAQETQYF. The CDR3 nucleotides are TGCAGTGCTAGGGGGACTAGCGCCCAAGAGACCCAGTACTTC.

This clonotype was seen at least ten times. The V gene is TRBV27, the J gene TRBJ2-1, with 7 bases aligning to TRBD2. The CDR3 is 13 amino acids. The trim removed 6 bases at V and 9 bases at J, leaving 8 bases unmatched. Germline V gene lookup returns CDR1 MNHEY and CDR2 SMNVEV (reference sequence). CDR3 in amino acids: CASRLAVAGEQFF. The CDR3 bases are TGTGCCAGCAGGCTAGCGGTTGCGGGTGAGCAGTTCTTC.

This clonotype showed up many times. The V gene is TRBV19, the J gene TRBJ2-7; 8 nucleotides align to TRBD2. There are 14 residues in the CDR3. The trim removed 5 bases at V and 6 bases at J, leaving 9 bases unmatched. Looked up from germline, CDR1 is LNHDA and CDR2 is SQIVND (reference sequence). The CDR3: CASSRSGGPSEQYF. CDR3 DNA sequence: TGTGCCAGTAGTCGATCGGGAGGGCCTTCCGAGCAGTACTTC. The full variable domain, in which reference TRBV19 and TRBJ2-7 provide the parts outside the CDR3, is DGGITQSPKYLFRKEGQNVTLSCEQNLNHDAMYWYRQDPGQGLRLIYYSQIVNDFQKGDIAEGYSVSREKKESFPLTVTSAQKNPTAFYLCASSRSGGPSEQYFGPGTRLTVT.

This clonotype came up many times. This chain connects TRBV20-1 to TRBJ2-1, with D perhaps given as TRBD1 or TRBD2 (5 bases each). From germline, CDR1 is DFQATT and CDR2 SNEGSKA (reference sequence). V lost 0 bases to trimming and J lost 5 bases, with 11 bases between them. The CDR3 is 14 residues long. The CDR3 bases are TGCAGTGCTAGAGATGGGACCGATCACAATGAGCAGTTCTTC. As protein: CSARDGTDHNEQFF.

Ten or more counts support this clonotype. V is TRBV5-1 and J is TRBJ2-3; D is perhaps TRBD1 (6 bases). CDR1 and CDR2 (germline): SGHRS, YFSETQ. The CDR3 loop spans 14 amino acids. Trimming shortened V by 2 bases and J by 2 bases, and 9 bases separated the two germline ends. CDR3 bases: TGCGCCAGCAGCTTTACAGGGTTCACAGATACGCAGTATTTT. Translated: CASSFTGFTDTQYF.

This chain uses TRBV5-1 with TRBJ2-3; D not certain. From germline, CDR1 is SGHRS and CDR2 YFSETQ. V was pared by 4 bases and J by 10 bases, with 13 bases between. The CDR3 is 12 residues long. CDR3 DNA: TGCGCCAGCAGCGCAGACTTAAGGGCGCAGTATTTT. Its translation: CASSADLRAQYF.

This clonotype was counted at least ten times. The chain is built from TRBV12-3 or TRBV12-4 and TRBJ1-3, with a weak D call TRBD1 (5 bases). V lost 3 bases to trimming and J lost 0 bases, with 9 bases between them. The CDR3 covers 15 residues. CDR3 nucleotide sequence: TGTGCCAGCAGTTTTGTGAGGGGCTCTGGAAACACCATATATTTT. Amino acid sequence: CASSFVRGSGNTIYF.

This clonotype was counted only a few times. This sequence joins TRBV28 and TRBJ1-3; 8 bases align to TRBD1. CDR3 length equals 16 residues. Germline V lookup: CDR1 MDHEN, CDR2 SYDVKM. V shed 4 bases, J shed 0 bases, and the junction held 5 bases outside the gene matches. Here the CDR3 reads CASSSPGGPSGNTIYF. CDR3 DNA: TGTGCCAGCAGTTCCCCAGGGGGCCCCTCTGGAAACACCATATATTTT.